The 23 T cell receptor beta chains below were found in one sample sequenced in a study of early T cells in non-severe SARS-CoV-2 infection. TCRdb independently ran MiXCR on the 5' RACE reads; one entry per CDR3 protein. The sample includes tens of thousands of distinct CDR3 sequences, over 9.5% of them seen just once. The specimen sequenced was whole blood. Receptors originate from an adult who was a healthcare worker with PCR-confirmed SARS-CoV-2 infection or an uninfected control (not recorded which).

The sample holds many counts of this clonotype. It may be a read error: a sequence one base away is much more abundant. The CDR3 sequence: CASSLGPYYSENTIYF. As DNA, the CDR3 is TGTGCCAGCAGCTTAGGGCCGTACTACTCTGAAAACACCATATATTTT. The chain is built from TRBV7-9 and TRBJ1-3; D ambiguous. This CDR3 spans 16 amino acids. From germline, CDR1 is SEHNR and CDR2 FQNEAQ (reference sequence).

This clonotype came up a few times. The rearrangement joins TRBV24-1 to TRBJ1-2, with D possibly being TRBD1 (5 bases). The CDR3 totals 15 residues. CDR1 is KGHDR and CDR2 is SFDVKD in the germline V gene. Deletions cut 4 bases from V and 0 bases from J, with 11 bases between. This CDR3 reads CATSDRDGTNYGYTF. The CDR3 coding sequence is TGTGCCACCAGTGACAGGGACGGAACTAACTATGGCTACACCTTC.

This clonotype was detected only a few times. This chain uses TRBV20-1 with TRBJ1-1, with D perhaps TRBD1 (6 bases). Per germline, CDR1 DFQATT and CDR2 SNEGSKA (reference sequence). CDR3 size: 13 residues. V was shortened by 0 bases and J by 10 bases, with 15 bases between the two germline ends. The CDR3 DNA follows: TGCAGTGCTAGAGATTACAGGGAGATGGGAGCTTTCTTT. Translated, it gives CSARDYREMGAFF.

This clonotype was counted ten times or more. This chain's CDR3 is CASSLFRQVSFYEQYF. The CDR3 nucleotides are TGTGCCAGCAGTTTATTTCGGCAAGTCAGCTTCTACGAGCAGTACTTC. The V gene is TRBV28, the J gene TRBJ2-7; D is undetermined. CDR1 is MDHEN, CDR2 SYDVKM, per germline. The CDR3 consists of 16 residues. V lost 1 base and J 3 bases, leaving 16 bases between the germline ends.

Notes on this clonotype: Being one base from a much bigger clone, this may be a read error. The V gene is TRBV6-5, the J gene TRBJ2-1; perhaps D is TRBD1 or TRBD2 (5 bases each). V gave up 6 bases and J gave up 7 bases, with 16 bases separating them. Germline CDR1 and CDR2: MNHEY and SVGAGI. This CDR3 has 14 residues. The CDR3, as DNA: TGTGCCAGCAGGGATGGGGGTCGTAAAAATGAGCAGTTCTTC. Protein product: CASRDGGRKNEQFF.

This clonotype was counted many times. The V and J genes are TRBV6-6 and TRBJ2-6, with 9 bases matching TRBD1. The CDR3 totals 17 residues. V dropped 2 bases and J dropped 5; count of bases not matched to a gene: 7. CDR1 and CDR2 from the germline V gene are MNHNY and SVGAGI (reference sequence). As DNA, the CDR3 is TGTGCCAGCAGTTACACGGGACAGGGTTCCTGGGCCAACGTCCTGACTTTC. Encoded protein: CASSYTGQGSWANVLTF.

This CDR3 reads CASSQNPRQGAGDTQYF. CDR3 coding DNA: TGTGCCAGCAGCCAGAACCCCAGGCAGGGGGCAGGAGATACGCAGTATTTT. This chain uses TRBV16 with TRBJ2-3; 8 nucleotides align to TRBD1. The V gene end was trimmed by 3 bases and the J gene end by 5 bases; junction bases not matched to a gene: 13. The CDR3 runs to 17 residues. Germline CDR1 KGHSY, CDR2 FQNENV.

This clonotype was seen ten or more times. The V gene is TRBV7-9, the J gene TRBJ1-2; D is unresolved. The V end was cut by 5 bases, the J end by 7 bases, with 20 bases between. The length of the CDR3 is 15 residues. Germline CDR1 and CDR2: SEHNR and FQNEAQ (reference sequence). The CDR3 bases are TGTGCCAGCAGCAATTTTGGTGGCGGCGGGTTTGGCTACACCTTC. Translation: CASSNFGGGGFGYTF.

This clonotype was recorded at least ten times. This chain links TRBV7-9 with TRBJ2-3; 7 nucleotides agree with TRBD2. After removal of 4 bases from V and 2 bases from J, the junction contained 0 bases not matched to a gene. This CDR3 has 13 amino acids. Germline CDR1 and CDR2: SEHNR and FQNEAQ (reference sequence). The CDR3 sequence is CASSWDYTDTQYF. CDR3 in DNA: TGTGCCAGCAGCTGGGACTACACAGATACGCAGTATTTT.

CDR3 nucleotide sequence: TGCAGTGCTACCACAGGGGGTGTAGGGGAGACCCAGTACTTC. It translates to CSATTGGVGETQYF. The J gene is TRBJ2-5, the V gene TRBV20-1, with 8 bases matching TRBD1. With V trimmed by 4 bases and J by 5 bases, 9 bases remained unmatched. The CDR3 contains 14 residues. Germline V gene lookup returns CDR1 DFQATT and CDR2 SNEGSKA (reference sequence).

In its sample, this clonotype was seen a few times. The chain carries TRBV11-2 and TRBJ2-1; no clear D gene. The CDR3 runs 16 residues. Trimming cost V 1 base and J 4 bases, with 14 bases left between them. Germline CDR1 and CDR2: SGHAT and FQNNGV. CDR3 sequence: CASSLVGVFAYNEQFF. DNA of the CDR3: TGTGCCAGCAGCTTAGTAGGTGTTTTCGCTTACAATGAGCAGTTCTTC. Looking up the rest from reference TRBV11-2 and TRBJ2-1 gives the full variable domain: EAGVAQSPRYKIIEKRQSVAFWCNPISGHATLYWYQQILGQGPKLLIQFQNNGVVDDSQLPKDRFSAERLKGVDSTLKIQPAKLEDSAVYLCASSLVGVFAYNEQFFGPGTRLTVL.

This clonotype was found many times. This chain links TRBV7-2 with TRBJ1-5; D unclear. The CDR3 is 12 residues long. V was trimmed by 4 bases and J by 6 bases, leaving 7 bases between them. CDR1 and CDR2 from the germline V gene are SGHTA and FQGNSA. The CDR3, as DNA: TGTGCCAGCAGCTCCCGGTTTCAGCCCCAGCATTTT. It yields the protein CASSSRFQPQHF.

This clonotype showed up many times. This chain links TRBV29-1 with TRBJ2-7, with a tentative D call TRBD1 (6 bases). CDR3 length: 11 amino acids. Germline V gene data show CDR1 as SQVTM and CDR2 as ANQGSEA. Between the trimmed V and J ends, which lost 2 bases and 4 bases, there was a span of 6 bases. Here the CDR3 reads CSVETGYEQYF. In DNA, the CDR3 is TGCAGCGTTGAAACAGGGTACGAGCAGTACTTC.

This clonotype turned up a few times. V and J are TRBV20-1 and TRBJ2-3; D may be TRBD2 (5 bases). CDR1 is DFQATT, CDR2 SNEGSKA, per germline (reference sequence). The CDR3 covers 13 residues. Trimming took off 2 bases at V and 2 bases at J, with 8 bases between the two ends. The CDR3 region has the DNA TGCAGTGCTAGACGTCTAGCCACAGATACGCAGTATTTT. Translated: CSARRLATDTQYF.

The chain couples TRBV3-1 to TRBJ1-4, with 8 bases that match TRBD1. The germline V gene encodes CDR1 LGHDT and CDR2 YNNKEL (reference sequence). V was clipped by 2 bases and J by 3 bases; unmatched bases: 5. This CDR3 region has 16 residues. DNA of the CDR3: TGTGCCAGCAGCCAACAAAACAGGGGGTCTAATGAAAAACTGTTTTTT. It yields the protein CASSQQNRGSNEKLFF.

This clonotype was seen at least ten times. The chain has TRBV7-9 and TRBJ2-7; D is possibly TRBD1 (6 bases). V was cut by 0 bases and J by 7 bases, with 10 bases left in between. The CDR3 sequence is 13 residues long. The V gene's germline CDR1 is SEHNR and CDR2 FQNEAQ (reference sequence). The DNA of the CDR3 is TGTGCCAGCAGCTTAGCGGGGGCCGGAGAGCAGTACTTC. Protein sequence: CASSLAGAGEQYF.

The chain couples TRBV7-2 to TRBJ2-6, with D tentatively TRBD1 (5 bases). Germline CDR1 and CDR2: SGHTA and FQGNSA. Trimming took off 5 bases at V and 6 bases at J, with 20 bases between the two ends. The CDR3 consists of 17 residues. CDR3 DNA sequence: TGTGCCAGCAGCCCCCACCAGACAGTAAGAAAGGCCAACGTCCTGACTTTC. It specifies CASSPHQTVRKANVLTF.

V is TRBV11-3 and J is TRBJ2-7, with 12 bases aligning to TRBD2. Germline CDR1 reads SGHNT; CDR2 reads YENEEA. The CDR3 length is 14 residues. With V trimmed by 6 bases and J by 7 bases, 7 bases remained unmatched. DNA of the CDR3: TGTGCCAGCAGTCCGACTAGCGGGAGTCGGGAGCAGTACTTC. Its protein product is CASSPTSGSREQYF.

This clonotype was recorded many times. The CDR3: CASSGLAGADTQYF. CDR3 nucleotides: TGTGCCAGCAGTGGGCTAGCGGGAGCAGATACGCAGTATTTT. The J gene is TRBJ2-3, the V gene TRBV2; 10 bases are shared with TRBD2. J lost 4 bases, V lost 4 bases, and 2 bases had no gene match. This CDR3 region has 14 residues. The V gene's germline CDR1 is SNHLY and CDR2 FYNNEI.

This clonotype has ten or more counts. The genes are TRBV9 and TRBJ2-7; D possibly corresponds to TRBD2 (5 bases). With 1 base removed from V and 7 bases from J, the gap between germline ends came to 15 bases. Per the germline V gene, CDR1 is SGDLS and CDR2 is YYNGEE. This CDR3 is 14 amino acids long. Here the CDR3 reads CASSVLSADGEQYF. The CDR3 DNA reads TGTGCCAGCAGCGTACTTTCAGCGGATGGGGAGCAGTACTTC.

In this sample, this clonotype turned up a few times. This chain connects TRBV11-1 to TRBJ2-5; D is ambiguous. CDR1 and CDR2 (germline): SGHAT, FQDESV (reference sequence). There are 17 residues in the CDR3. The V gene lost 3 bases and the J gene lost 2 bases, with 19 bases spanning the gap. The CDR3 spells CASSFYASSLPQETQYF. The DNA of the CDR3 is TGTGCCAGCAGCTTCTATGCCAGCTCCCTGCCACAAGAGACCCAGTACTTC.

The chain uses TRBV19 and TRBJ2-4, with D tentatively TRBD1 (5 bases). V dropped 2 bases and J dropped 0 bases, with 11 bases sitting between them. The germline gives CDR1 LNHDA, CDR2 SQIVND (reference sequence). The CDR3 length is 16 residues. The DNA for the CDR3 is TGTGCCAGTAGTATAACGGCAGGGTCAGCCAAAAACATTCAGTACTTC. Translating gives CASSITAGSAKNIQYF.

This clonotype was recorded many times. The chain combines TRBV2 with TRBJ2-4, with TRBD2 matching over 9 bases. The J segment lost 1 base and the V segment lost 4 bases, leaving 5 bases of the junction unmatched. Germline lookup yields CDR1 SNHLY and CDR2 FYNNEI. The CDR3 runs 16 residues. CDR3 nucleotide sequence: TGTGCCAGCAGTGGTAGCGGGAGCCGGGCCAAAAACATTCAGTACTTC. Translation gives CASSGSGSRAKNIQYF.